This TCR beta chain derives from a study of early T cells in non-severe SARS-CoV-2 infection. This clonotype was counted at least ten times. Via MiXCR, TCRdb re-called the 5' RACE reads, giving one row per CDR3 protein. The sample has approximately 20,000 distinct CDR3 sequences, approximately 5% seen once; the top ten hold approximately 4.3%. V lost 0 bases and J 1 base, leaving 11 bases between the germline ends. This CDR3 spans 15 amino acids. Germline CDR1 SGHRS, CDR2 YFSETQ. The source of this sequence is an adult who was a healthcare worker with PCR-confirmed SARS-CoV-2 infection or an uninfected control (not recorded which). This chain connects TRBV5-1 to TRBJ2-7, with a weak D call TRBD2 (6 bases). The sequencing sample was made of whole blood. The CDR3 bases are TGCGCCAGCAGCTTGGCTGCGGGGTTTTCCTACGAGCAGTACTTC. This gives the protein CASSLAAGFSYEQYF.